Listed below are T cell receptor beta chains from one sample, sequenced in a study of T cells in tuberculosis. The repertoire was sequenced with immunoSEQ multiplex PCR; TCRdb's copy has only in-frame clones and lacks some. The table has 80,000 to 90,000 clones, approximately 91% seen once. Sequenced material: CD1b-GMM tetramer-negative cells sorted from PBMCs. Receptor source: an adult woman with latent tuberculosis. Each CDR3 is given with its conserved first and last residue. D genes are given only for firm matches.

cdr3_aa,d_call,v_call,j_call
CASRRDRASQETQYF,TRBD1,TRBV6-5,TRBJ2-5
CASSERAGNTGELFF,NA,TRBV10-2,TRBJ2-2
CASSETTGGAEQYF,NA,TRBV6-1,TRBJ2-7
CASSGQSTSTDTQYF,NA,TRBV2,TRBJ2-3
CATSTNRGPQETQYF,TRBD1,TRBV15,TRBJ2-5
CASSRPGTGLETQYF,TRBD1,TRBV11-2,TRBJ2-5
CASTTLSIPNYGYTF,NA,TRBV6-5,TRBJ1-2
CASSLEGASEQYF,TRBD1,TRBV5-5,TRBJ2-7
CASSWTSAQETQYF,TRBD2,TRBV13,TRBJ2-5
CASSYSGGAGTQYF,TRBD2,TRBV6-6,TRBJ2-3
CASSLWRGFENTGELFF,NA,TRBV7-8,TRBJ2-2
CASSERRTGNGNTIYF,NA,TRBV21-1,TRBJ1-3
CASSLGGASTNYGYTF,NA,TRBV5-1,TRBJ1-2
CASSSEFAAVGTEAFF,NA,TRBV5-4,TRBJ1-1
CAIRTDRGGTDTQYF,TRBD1,TRBV10-3,TRBJ2-3
CASSELMNYGYTF,NA,TRBV6-6,TRBJ1-2
CASSSPGDNYGYTF,NA,TRBV5-1,TRBJ1-2
CASSSSTRQDRAEAFF,NA,TRBV7-9,TRBJ1-1
CASSGSGGAYNEQFF,TRBD2,TRBV9,TRBJ2-1
CASRGDRGLTDTQYF,TRBD1,TRBV5-1,TRBJ2-3
CASSRGQNTGELFF,NA,TRBV19,TRBJ2-2
CASSQKQGPTQETQYF,TRBD1,TRBV4-1,TRBJ2-5
CASSYRGSYEQYF,TRBD1,TRBV5-6,TRBJ2-7
CASSAGTGIDTQYF,TRBD1,TRBV11-3,TRBJ2-3
CASSEWRGSTDTQYF,TRBD2,TRBV10-1,TRBJ2-3
CASSLYGVRTYNSPLHF,NA,TRBV27,TRBJ1-6
CASSWGGSYEQYF,TRBD2,TRBV5-4,NA
CASSGKSGYTEAFF,NA,TRBV9,TRBJ1-1
CASSRWDSARQEQYF,TRBD1,TRBV7-2,TRBJ2-7
CASSKAQDANYGYTF,NA,TRBV6-1,TRBJ1-2
CASSHGQGGYGYTF,TRBD1,TRBV11-2,TRBJ1-2
CARSLPRPDRWRTLLGGYTF,NA,TRBV5-3,TRBJ1-2
CAWSKGTNEKLFF,NA,TRBV30,TRBJ1-4
CASSEDRRGSSPLHF,TRBD1,TRBV6-1,TRBJ1-6
CASSGSGFQTFF,NA,TRBV2,TRBJ1-1
CASRLDRTGTYGYTF,TRBD1,TRBV6-5,TRBJ1-2
CASSSDLLAGENNEQFF,TRBD2,TRBV5-4,TRBJ2-1
CASGLAGATNEKLFF,NA,TRBV27,TRBJ1-4
CASSLDRTQKQYF,NA,TRBV7-6,TRBJ2-3
CASSSDSSYEQYF,NA,TRBV7-6,TRBJ2-7
CASSHRQGLAKNIQYF,TRBD1,TRBV7-6,TRBJ2-4
CASSEWGTELYEQYF,TRBD1,TRBV2,TRBJ2-7
CASSPPTGTYEQYF,NA,TRBV13,TRBJ2-7
CSATPGTGYYF,TRBD1,TRBV20-1,TRBJ2-7
CASSILAADTQYF,NA,TRBV19,TRBJ2-3
CASTPGQGPYGYTF,TRBD1,TRBV27,TRBJ1-2
CASSSLKTGSDYGYTF,TRBD1,TRBV7-9,TRBJ1-2
CASSGTGTSGGRGNEQFF,TRBD2,TRBV5-1,TRBJ2-1
CASSPTGGWEKLFF,TRBD1,TRBV6-1,TRBJ1-4
CASTGVGVFQHF,NA,TRBV19,TRBJ1-5
CASSYPGVMNTEAFF,NA,TRBV2,TRBJ1-1
CASSLGWTAGSTDTQYF,NA,TRBV11-1,TRBJ2-3
CASSVARVQGYGYTF,NA,TRBV6-5,TRBJ1-2
CAWSSSGGYNEQFF,TRBD2,TRBV30,TRBJ2-1
CASSLGAGSVNAFF,NA,TRBV7-6,TRBJ1-1